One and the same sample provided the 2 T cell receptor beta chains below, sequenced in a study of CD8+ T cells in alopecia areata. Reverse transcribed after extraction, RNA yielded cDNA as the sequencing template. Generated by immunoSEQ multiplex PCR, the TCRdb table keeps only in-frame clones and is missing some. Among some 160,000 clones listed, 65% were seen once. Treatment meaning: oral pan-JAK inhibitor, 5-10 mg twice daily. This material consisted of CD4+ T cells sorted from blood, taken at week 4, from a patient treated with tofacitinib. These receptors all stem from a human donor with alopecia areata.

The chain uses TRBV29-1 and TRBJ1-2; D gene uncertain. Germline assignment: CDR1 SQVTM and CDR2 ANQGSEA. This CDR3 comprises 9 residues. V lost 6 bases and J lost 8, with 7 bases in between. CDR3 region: CSVTPGYTF. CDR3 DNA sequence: TGCAGCGTCACTCCGGGCTACACCTTC.

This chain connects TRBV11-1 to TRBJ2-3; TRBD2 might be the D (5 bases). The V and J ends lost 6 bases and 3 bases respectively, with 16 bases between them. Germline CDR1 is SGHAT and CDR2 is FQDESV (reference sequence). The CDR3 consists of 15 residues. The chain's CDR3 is CASSRAPSSTDTQYF. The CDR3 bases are TGTGCCAGCAGTCGAGCCCCTAGCAGTACAGATACGCAGTATTTT.